This T cell receptor (beta chain) was identified during a study of T-cell memory formation after mild COVID-19. Study-wide results and caveats: Contracting CD4+ clones were located mainly in CM and EM, and CD8+ clones in EMRA.

TCRdb reprocessed the 5' RACE reads with MiXCR, giving one entry per CDR3 protein. This table has 350,000 to 500,000 distinct CDR3 sequences, around 20% appearing once. The V and J ends lost 8 bases and 0 bases respectively, with 14 bases between them. The CDR3 has 14 residues. Germline values: CDR1 MNHNY, CDR2 SVGAGI (reference sequence). Concerning this clonotype itself: The target antigen is unknown.

The sequenced sample consisted of PBMCs or a T cell subset sorted from them (not recorded which). This rearrangement joins TRBV6-6 to TRBJ2-7; D may match TRBD1 or TRBD2 (7 bases each). The sequence was collected from an adult woman who had mild COVID-19 (a few samples of this study predate the infection). Cell type and time point are not known. CDR3 nucleotide sequence: TGTGCCAGCTGCAGGGGGGGGAGCTCCTACGAGCAGTACTTC. This translates into CASCRGGSSYEQYF.